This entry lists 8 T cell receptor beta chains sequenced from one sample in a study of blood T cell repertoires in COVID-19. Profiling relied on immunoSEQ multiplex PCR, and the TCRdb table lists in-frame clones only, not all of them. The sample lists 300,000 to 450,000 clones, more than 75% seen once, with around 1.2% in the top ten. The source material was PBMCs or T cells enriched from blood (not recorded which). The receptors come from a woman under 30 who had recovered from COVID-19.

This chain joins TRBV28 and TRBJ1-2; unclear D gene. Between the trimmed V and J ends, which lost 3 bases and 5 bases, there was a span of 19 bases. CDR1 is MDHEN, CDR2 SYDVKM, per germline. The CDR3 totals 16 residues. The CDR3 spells CASSLDRERPPYGYTF. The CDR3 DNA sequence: TGTGCCAGCAGTTTGGATCGGGAGAGACCTCCTTATGGCTACACCTTC.

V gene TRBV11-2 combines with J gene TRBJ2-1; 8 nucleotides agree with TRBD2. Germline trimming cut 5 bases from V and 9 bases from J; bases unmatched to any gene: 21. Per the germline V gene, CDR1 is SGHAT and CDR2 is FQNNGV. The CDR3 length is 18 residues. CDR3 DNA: TGTGCCAGCAGCCTTTATGTTCCTGGGACTAGAGATCTCCCTGAGCAGTTCTTC. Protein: CASSLYVPGTRDLPEQFF.

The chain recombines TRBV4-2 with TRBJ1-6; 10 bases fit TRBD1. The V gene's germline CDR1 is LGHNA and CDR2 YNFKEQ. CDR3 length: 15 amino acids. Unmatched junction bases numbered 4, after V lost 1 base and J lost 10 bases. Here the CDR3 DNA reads TGTGCCAGCAGCCAAGGACAGGGGGCGCGATCACCCCTCCACTTT. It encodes CASSQGQGARSPLHF.

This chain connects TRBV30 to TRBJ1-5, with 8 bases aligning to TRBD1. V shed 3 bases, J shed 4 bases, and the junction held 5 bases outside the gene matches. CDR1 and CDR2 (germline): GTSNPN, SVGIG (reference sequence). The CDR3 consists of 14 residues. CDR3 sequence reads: CAWRHRQGNQPQHF. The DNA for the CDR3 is TGTGCCTGGAGACACAGACAGGGGAATCAGCCCCAGCATTTT.

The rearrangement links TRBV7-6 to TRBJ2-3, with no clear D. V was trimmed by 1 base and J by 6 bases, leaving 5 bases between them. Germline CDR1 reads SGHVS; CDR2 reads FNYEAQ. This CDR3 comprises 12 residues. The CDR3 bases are TGTGCCAGCAGCTTAGTTGAGGATACGCAGTATTTT. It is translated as CASSLVEDTQYF.

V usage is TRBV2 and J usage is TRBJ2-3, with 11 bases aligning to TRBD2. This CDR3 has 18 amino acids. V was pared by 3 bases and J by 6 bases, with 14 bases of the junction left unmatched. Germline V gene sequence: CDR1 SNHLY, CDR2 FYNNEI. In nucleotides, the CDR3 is TGTGCCAGCAGTGACTCCCGACTAGCGGGGTCCCTCGGGGATACGCAGTATTTT. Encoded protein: CASSDSRLAGSLGDTQYF. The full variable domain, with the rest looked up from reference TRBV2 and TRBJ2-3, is EPEVTQTPSHQVTQMGQEVILRCVPISNHLYFYWYRQILGQKVEFLVSFYNNEISEKSEIFDDQFSVERPDGSNFTLKIRSTKLEDSAMYFCASSDSRLAGSLGDTQYFGPGTRLTVL.

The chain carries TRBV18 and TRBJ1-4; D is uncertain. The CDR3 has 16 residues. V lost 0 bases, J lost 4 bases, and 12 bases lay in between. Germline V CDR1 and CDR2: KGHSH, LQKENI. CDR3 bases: TGTGCCAGCTCACCACCGAGCGGGCCATTTAATGAAAAACTGTTTTTT. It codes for CASSPPSGPFNEKLFF.

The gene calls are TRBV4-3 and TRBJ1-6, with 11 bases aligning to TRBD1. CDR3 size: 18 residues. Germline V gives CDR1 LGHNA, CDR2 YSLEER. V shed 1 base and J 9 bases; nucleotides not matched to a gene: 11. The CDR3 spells CASSQGPGQGDFRSPLHF. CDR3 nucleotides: TGCGCCAGCAGCCAAGGACCGGGACAGGGGGATTTTCGTTCACCCCTCCACTTT.